What follows are 25 T cell receptor beta chains derived from one specimen sequenced in a study of T cells in Graves' hyperthyroidism and ophthalmopathy (dated by TCRdb to between 2017 and 2020). The library was built by means of multiplex PCR. Sequencing was performed on an Illumina HiSeq 2000. TCR beta CDR3 regions were amplified from RNA transcripts. The TCR CDR3 was subjected to a first round of RT-PCR using the HTBI primer set and the Qiagen OneStep RT-PCR kit. The public reads were quality trimmed at Q25 with fastp and then assembled into clones with MiXCR by TCRdb, keeping productive beta chains. Rows are unified per CDR3 protein, each entry keeping the most common DNA and genes. In all, the sample holds about 480,000 distinct CDR3 sequences, and under 15% of those were seen once. The ten most abundant clones make up less than 20% of the sample. The sample consisted of blood. These receptor sequences come from a woman aged 18-30 years with Graves' hyperthyroidism.

The sample holds many counts of this clonotype. The V gene is TRBV11-2, the J gene TRBJ1-1; D is unresolved. The CDR3 is 11 residues long. V was pared by 3 bases and J by 11 bases, with 10 bases between. Germline loops: CDR1 SGHAT, CDR2 FQNNGV. Here the CDR3 DNA reads TGTGCCAGCAGCTTGGGCCGTCATGCTTTCTTT. Amino acid sequence: CASSLGRHAFF. The whole variable domain, filled in from reference TRBV11-2 and TRBJ1-1, reads EAGVAQSPRYKIIEKRQSVAFWCNPISGHATLYWYQQILGQGPKLLIQFQNNGVVDDSQLPKDRFSAERLKGVDSTLKIQPAKLEDSAVYLCASSLGRHAFFGQGTRLTVV.

This clonotype occurred many times. The chain employs TRBV12-3 or TRBV12-4 and TRBJ1-3; no clear D. The V end was cut by 3 bases, the J end by 0 bases, with 15 bases between. The CDR3 is 17 amino acids. CDR3 protein: CASSFPDWQDSGNTIYF. As DNA, the CDR3 is TGTGCCAGCAGTTTCCCTGATTGGCAGGACTCTGGAAACACCATATATTTT.

This clonotype came up many times. This chain joins TRBV30 and TRBJ1-1, with D maybe TRBD1 (6 bases). The CDR3 length is 15 residues. Germline assignment: CDR1 GTSNPN and CDR2 SVGIG (reference sequence). The germline V and J ends were trimmed by 2 bases and 4 bases, with 17 bases remaining between them. In nucleotides, the CDR3 is TGTGCCTGGAGTCCAGGACAGTCCCAGGTCACTGAAGCTTTCTTT. Amino acid sequence: CAWSPGQSQVTEAFF. The full variable domain, in which reference TRBV30 and TRBJ1-1 provide the parts outside the CDR3, is SQTIHQWPATLVQPVGSPLSLECTVEGTSNPNLYWYRQAAGRGLQLLFYSVGIGQISSEVPQNLSASRPQDRQFILSSKKLLLSDSGFYLCAWSPGQSQVTEAFFGQGTRLTVV.

The chain joins TRBV20-1 to TRBJ2-1; 7 nucleotides agree with TRBD1. The CDR3 totals 13 residues. Germline lookup yields CDR1 DFQATT and CDR2 SNEGSKA (reference sequence). Unmatched junction bases numbered 6, after V lost 8 bases and J lost 2 bases. In DNA form, the CDR3 reads TGCAGTACCCAGGGGGACACCTACAATGAGCAGTTCTTC. It encodes CSTQGDTYNEQFF.

A few counts support this clonotype. CDR3 in DNA: TGTGCCAGCAGCCAAGATAAGCAGGCCCCAACTAATGAAAAACTGTTTTTT. It encodes CASSQDKQAPTNEKLFF. The chain employs TRBV3-1 and TRBJ1-4; no firm D call. The CDR3 sequence is 17 residues long. CDR1 LGHDT and CDR2 YNNKEL come from the germline V gene (reference sequence). V dropped 0 bases and J dropped 0 bases, with 11 bases sitting between them.

The chain uses TRBV29-1 and TRBJ1-5, with TRBD1 matching 7 bases. This CDR3 is 14 amino acids long. Germline V CDR1 and CDR2: SQVTM, ANQGSEA. Germline trimming cut 7 bases from V and 4 bases from J; bases unmatched to any gene: 10. The CDR3 bases are TGCAGCGCTTTAGAGGGGGCCAAGAATCAGCCCCAGCATTTT. Its protein product is CSALEGAKNQPQHF.

The CDR3 loop is CASSQGDNQPQHF. CDR3 coding DNA: TGTGCCAGCAGCCAGGGAGACAATCAGCCCCAGCATTTT. This chain links TRBV7-9 with TRBJ1-5; D possibly corresponds to TRBD1 (5 bases). Germline CDR1 reads SEHNR; CDR2 reads FQNEAQ (reference sequence). The CDR3 sequence is 13 residues long. V shed 5 bases and J shed 3 bases, with 8 bases lying between them. Variable domain in full (rest from reference TRBV7-9 and TRBJ1-5): DTGVSQNPRHKITKRGQNVTFRCDPISEHNRLYWYRQTLGQGPEFLTYFQNEAQLEKSRLLSDRFSAERPKGSFSTLEIQRTEQGDSAMYLCASSQGDNQPQHFGDGTRLSIL.

This clonotype was detected ten times or more. The chain links TRBV20-1 to TRBJ2-1, with 14 bases lining up with TRBD2. This CDR3 is 15 amino acids long. Germline assignment: CDR1 DFQATT and CDR2 SNEGSKA (reference sequence). Trimming cost V 4 bases and J 9 bases; bases outside gene matches: 8. CDR3 coding DNA: TGCAGTGCTATGGGGACTAGCGGGAGATTGGTTGAGCAGTTCTTC. Translation gives CSAMGTSGRLVEQFF.

Only a few counts were recorded for this clonotype. It may be a read error: a sequence one base away is much more abundant. The chain couples TRBV3-1 to TRBJ2-3; D gene uncertain. The germline V gene has CDR1 LGHDT and CDR2 YNNKEL (reference sequence). The CDR3 consists of 15 residues. V lost 1 base to trimming and J lost 2 bases, with 10 bases between them. CDR3 nucleotides: TGTGCCAGCAGCCAAGGTCCAGGCTACACAGATACGCAGTATTTT. It is translated as CASSQGPGYTDTQYF.

This clonotype turned up a few times. The V gene is TRBV3-1, the J gene TRBJ1-3; no clear D gene. The germline gives CDR1 LGHDT, CDR2 YNNKEL (reference sequence). Trimming stripped 1 base from V and 3 bases from J, with 13 bases between. The CDR3 is made up of 16 amino acids. CDR3 loop: CASSQVLSGDGNTIYF. CDR3 sequence (DNA): TGTGCCAGCAGCCAAGTTCTGTCGGGCGATGGAAACACCATATATTTT.

This clonotype was seen only a few times. The chain employs TRBV10-3 and TRBJ1-1; D is unclear. The CDR3 is 11 residues long. Germline V gene data show CDR1 as ENHRY and CDR2 as SYGVKD. Trimming took off 3 bases at V and 6 bases at J, with 5 bases between the two ends. The CDR3 reads CAISDWAEAFF. The CDR3 DNA is TGTGCCATCAGTGACTGGGCTGAAGCTTTCTTT.

This rearrangement joins TRBV12-3 or TRBV12-4 to TRBJ2-1, with D possibly TRBD2 on 6 matching bases. Trimming removed 4 bases from V and 2 bases from J, with 12 bases in between. CDR3 length: 15 residues. The CDR3 region is CASSYGTATYNEQFF. The CDR3 DNA sequence: TGTGCCAGCAGTTACGGGACTGCCACCTACAATGAGCAGTTCTTC.

This clonotype came up many times. The genes are TRBV20-1 and TRBJ2-7, with TRBD2 matching over 9 bases. V was clipped by 5 bases and J by 2 bases; unmatched bases: 4. The CDR3 covers 13 residues. Germline V CDR1 and CDR2: DFQATT, SNEGSKA (reference sequence). The CDR3 coding sequence is TGCAGTGCTTCTAGCGGGAACACCTACGAGCAGTACGTC. Its protein is CSASSGNTYEQYV.

This clonotype was seen only a few times. The chain combines TRBV29-1 with TRBJ2-6; 7 bases fit TRBD2. CDR1 and CDR2 (germline): SQVTM, ANQGSEA. V lost 0 bases and J lost 2; bases outside the gene matches: 10. This CDR3 has 18 residues. The CDR3 is CSVEEVPAGVPGANVLTF. Written as DNA, the CDR3 is TGCAGCGTTGAAGAGGTCCCGGCGGGAGTCCCTGGGGCCAACGTCCTGACTTTC.

The table lists this clonotype with many counts. The chain recombines TRBV24-1 with TRBJ2-3; 9 bases line up with TRBD1. This CDR3 contains 15 residues. J gave up 11 bases and V 4 bases, and 12 bases lay outside the gene matches. CDR1 is KGHDR, CDR2 SFDVKD, per germline. In DNA, the CDR3 is TGTGCCACCAGTGACCGCGCCTGGACAGGGGAGATGCAGTATTTT. Its protein is CATSDRAWTGEMQYF.

This clonotype has at least ten counts. The gene calls are TRBV13 and TRBJ2-2; D tentatively fits TRBD1 or TRBD2 (5 bases each). This CDR3 comprises 13 residues. Germline lookup yields CDR1 PRHDT and CDR2 FYEKMQ (reference sequence). Between the trimmed V and J ends, which lost 3 bases and 6 bases, there was a span of 8 bases. The CDR3 sequence: CASSFQGAGELFF. The CDR3, as DNA: TGTGCCAGCAGCTTCCAGGGAGCCGGGGAGCTGTTTTTT. The whole variable domain, filled in from reference TRBV13 and TRBJ2-2, reads AAGVIQSPRHLIKEKRETATLKCYPIPRHDTVYWYQQGPGQDPQFLISFYEKMQSDKGSIPDRFSAQQFSDYHSELNMSSLELGDSALYFCASSFQGAGELFFGEGSRLTVL.

This clonotype came up a few times. The chain combines TRBV5-5 with TRBJ2-7; 7 bases agree with TRBD1. This CDR3 comprises 13 residues. The junction had 7 bases not matched to a gene; V was cut back by 7 bases and J by 3 bases. Germline CDR1 reads SGHKS; CDR2 reads YYEKEE (reference sequence). The CDR3 DNA is TGTGCCAGCGGGACGACAGGGAACTACGAGCAGTACGTC. As protein: CASGTTGNYEQYV.

The table lists this clonotype with many counts. The CDR3 DNA is TGCGCCAGCAGCTTGGCCCAAGGCAGTGAGCAGTTCTTC. Amino acids: CASSLAQGSEQFF. V gene TRBV5-1 combines with J gene TRBJ2-1; D remains ambiguous. The CDR3 extends over 13 amino acids. Germline loops: CDR1 SGHRS, CDR2 YFSETQ. V was pared by 0 bases and J by 9 bases, with 10 bases between. Drawing the rest from reference TRBV5-1 and TRBJ2-1, the complete variable domain is KAGVTQTPRYLIKTRGQQVTLSCSPISGHRSVSWYQQTPGQGLQFLFEYFSETQRNKGNFPGRFSGRQFSNSRSEMNVSTLELGDSALYLCASSLAQGSEQFFGPGTRLTVL.

This chain uses TRBV30 with TRBJ2-7; no clear D gene. This CDR3 contains 11 residues. V shed 4 bases and J shed 2 bases, with 6 bases lying between them. Germline-derived CDR1 and CDR2 are GTSNPN and SVGIG (reference sequence). The CDR3 reads CAWKNAYEQYF. The CDR3 region has the DNA TGTGCCTGGAAAAATGCCTACGAGCAGTACTTC.

This clonotype was picked up many times. The V call is TRBV27, the J call TRBJ2-1, with D perhaps TRBD2 (6 bases). Germline loops: CDR1 MNHEY, CDR2 SMNVEV (reference sequence). V lost 7 bases, J lost 4 bases, and 11 bases lay in between. The CDR3 sequence is 13 residues long. CDR3 nucleotide sequence: TGTGCCAGCATGAAAGGGACTTACAATGAGCAGTTCTTC. It yields the protein CASMKGTYNEQFF.

This clonotype appeared many times. This chain uses TRBV10-3 with TRBJ1-4; D might be TRBD1 (6 bases). This CDR3 spans 16 amino acids. V lost 2 bases and J lost 6, with 16 bases in between. Germline V lookup: CDR1 ENHRY, CDR2 SYGVKD. This CDR3 is CAISELRGGADEKLFF. CDR3 nucleotides: TGTGCCATCAGTGAGCTCAGAGGGGGGGCGGATGAAAAACTGTTTTTT.

At least ten counts were recorded for this clonotype. The chain uses TRBV28 and TRBJ2-7; D is possibly TRBD1 (6 bases). The CDR3 has 13 amino acids. Germline CDR1 is MDHEN and CDR2 is SYDVKM. Deletions cut 2 bases from V and 3 bases from J, with 8 bases between. In DNA form, the CDR3 reads TGTGCCAGCAGTTTACTAGGGGGCTACGAGCAGTACGTC. Its protein product is CASSLLGGYEQYV.

J is TRBJ1-1 and V is TRBV19; TRBD1 agrees at 7 bases. Germline CDR1 is LNHDA and CDR2 is SQIVND (reference sequence). This CDR3 spans 15 amino acids. With V trimmed by 7 bases and J by 0 bases, 8 bases remained unmatched. The CDR3 nucleotides are TGTGCCAGTATGTCCTCCGGACAGGTGAACACTGAAGCTTTCTTT. Translation: CASMSSGQVNTEAFF.

This clonotype was detected once. Since the CDR3 does not end with the conserved phenylalanine or tryptophan, this likely comes from a read error. This chain connects TRBV12-3 or TRBV12-4 to TRBJ1-5; possibly TRBD1 for D (6 bases). Trimming pared 1 base from V and 7 bases from J, leaving 11 bases between. The CDR3 loop spans 14 amino acids. Written as DNA, the CDR3 is TGTGCCAGCAGTTTAGGGGGGCGAGAGCAGCCCCAGCATCTT. Its translation is CASSLGGREQPQHL.

Ten or more counts support this clonotype. CDR3 sequence reads: CASSFSSKGYEQFF. For the CDR3, the DNA is TGTGCCAGCAGTTTTTCGAGCAAGGGCTATGAGCAGTTCTTC. This chain joins TRBV12-3 or TRBV12-4 and TRBJ2-1; D is uncertain. CDR3 length: 14 residues. Between the trimmed V and J ends, which lost 3 bases and 8 bases, there was a span of 14 bases.